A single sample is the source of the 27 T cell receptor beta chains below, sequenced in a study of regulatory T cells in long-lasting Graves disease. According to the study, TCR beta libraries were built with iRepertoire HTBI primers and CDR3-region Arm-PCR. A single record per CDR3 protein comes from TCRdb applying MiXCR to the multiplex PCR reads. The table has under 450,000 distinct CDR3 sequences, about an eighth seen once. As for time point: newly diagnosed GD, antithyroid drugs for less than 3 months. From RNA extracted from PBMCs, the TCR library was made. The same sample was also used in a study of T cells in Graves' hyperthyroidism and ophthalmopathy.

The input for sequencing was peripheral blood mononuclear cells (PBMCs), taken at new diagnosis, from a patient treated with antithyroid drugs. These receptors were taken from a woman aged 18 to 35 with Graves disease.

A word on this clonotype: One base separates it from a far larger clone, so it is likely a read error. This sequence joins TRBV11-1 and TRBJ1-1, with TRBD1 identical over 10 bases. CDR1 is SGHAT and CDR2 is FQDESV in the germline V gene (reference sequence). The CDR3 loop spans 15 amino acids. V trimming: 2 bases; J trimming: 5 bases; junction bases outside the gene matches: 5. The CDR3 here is CASSLTGQGDTEAFF. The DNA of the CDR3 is TGTGCCAGCAGCTTAACCGGACAGGGGGATACTGAAGCTTTCTTT.

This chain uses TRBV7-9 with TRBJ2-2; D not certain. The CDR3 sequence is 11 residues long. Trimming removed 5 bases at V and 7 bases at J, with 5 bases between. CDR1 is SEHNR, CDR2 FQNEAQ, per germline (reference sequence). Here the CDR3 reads CASSHNGELFF. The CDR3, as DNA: TGTGCCAGCAGCCACAACGGGGAGCTGTTTTTT.

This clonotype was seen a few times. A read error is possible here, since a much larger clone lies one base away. The DNA of the CDR3 is TGTGCCAGCAGCCCCCCGGGACCTCCGGAAAAACTGTTTTTT. Its protein product is CASSPPGPPEKLFF. This rearrangement joins TRBV28 to TRBJ1-4, with D possibly matching TRBD1 (5 bases). Germline loops: CDR1 MDHEN, CDR2 SYDVKM. The germline V and J ends were trimmed by 6 bases and 8 bases, with 16 bases remaining between them. This CDR3 is built from 14 residues.

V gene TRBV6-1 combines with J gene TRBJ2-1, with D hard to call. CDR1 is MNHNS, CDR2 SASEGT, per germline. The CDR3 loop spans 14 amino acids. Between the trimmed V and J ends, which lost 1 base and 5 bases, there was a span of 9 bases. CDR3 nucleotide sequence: TGTGCCAGCAGTGAAGGCGGAATCAACAATGAGCAGTTCTTC. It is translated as CASSEGGINNEQFF.

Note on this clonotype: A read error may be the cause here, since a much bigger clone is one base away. The CDR3 protein is CANSFLAGATDTQYF. CDR3 sequence (DNA): TGTGCCAACAGCTTCCTAGCGGGGGCCACAGATACGCAGTATTTT. The chain has TRBV7-6 and TRBJ2-3; 10 bases fit TRBD2. Germline CDR1 reads SGHVS; CDR2 reads FNYEAQ. The CDR3 contains 15 residues.

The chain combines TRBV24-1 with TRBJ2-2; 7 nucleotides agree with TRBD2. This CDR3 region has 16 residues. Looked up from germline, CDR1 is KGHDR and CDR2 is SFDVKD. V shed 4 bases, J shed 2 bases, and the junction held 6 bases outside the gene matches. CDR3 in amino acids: CATSDPGTKNTGELFF. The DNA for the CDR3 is TGTGCCACCAGTGACCCCGGGACTAAAAACACCGGGGAGCTGTTTTTT.

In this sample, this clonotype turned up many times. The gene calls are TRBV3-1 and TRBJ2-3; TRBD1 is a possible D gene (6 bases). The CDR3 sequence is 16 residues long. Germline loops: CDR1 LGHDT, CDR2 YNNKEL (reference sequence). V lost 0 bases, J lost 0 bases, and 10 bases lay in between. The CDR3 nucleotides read TGTGCCAGCAGCCAAGACCAAAGGGGGAGCACAGATACGCAGTATTTT. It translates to CASSQDQRGSTDTQYF.

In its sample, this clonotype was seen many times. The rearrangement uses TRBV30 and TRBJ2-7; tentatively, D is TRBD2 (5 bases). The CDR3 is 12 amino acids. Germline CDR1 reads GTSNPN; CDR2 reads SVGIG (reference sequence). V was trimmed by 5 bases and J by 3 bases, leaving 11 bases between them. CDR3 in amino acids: CAWGRGNYEQYF. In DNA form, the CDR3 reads TGTGCCTGGGGGAGAGGGAACTACGAGCAGTACTTC.

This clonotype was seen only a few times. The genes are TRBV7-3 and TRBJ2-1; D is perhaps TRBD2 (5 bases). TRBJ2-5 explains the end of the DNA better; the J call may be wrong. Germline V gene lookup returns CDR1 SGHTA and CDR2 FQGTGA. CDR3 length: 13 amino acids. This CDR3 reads CASSLAQRETQYF. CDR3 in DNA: TGTGCCAGCAGCTTAGCCCAGCGGGAGACCCAGTACTTC.

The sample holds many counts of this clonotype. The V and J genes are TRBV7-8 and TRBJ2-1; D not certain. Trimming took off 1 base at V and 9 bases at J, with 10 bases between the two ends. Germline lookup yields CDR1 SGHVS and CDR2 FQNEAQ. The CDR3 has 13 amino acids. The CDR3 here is CASSLVSLGEQFF. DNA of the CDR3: TGTGCCAGCAGCTTAGTGTCCCTGGGTGAGCAGTTCTTC.

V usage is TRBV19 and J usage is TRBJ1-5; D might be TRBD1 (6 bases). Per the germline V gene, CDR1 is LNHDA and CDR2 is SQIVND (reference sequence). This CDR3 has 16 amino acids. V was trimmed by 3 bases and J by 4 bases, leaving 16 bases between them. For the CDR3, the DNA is TGTGCCAGTAGTATGGGAGTCAGGGGCTGGAATCAGCCCCAGCATTTT. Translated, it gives CASSMGVRGWNQPQHF.

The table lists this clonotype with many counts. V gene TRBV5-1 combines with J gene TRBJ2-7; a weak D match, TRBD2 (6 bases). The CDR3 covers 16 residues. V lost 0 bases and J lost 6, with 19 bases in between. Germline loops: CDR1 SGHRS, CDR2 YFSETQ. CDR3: CASSLGHSTGVGEQYF. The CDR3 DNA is TGCGCCAGCAGCTTGGGCCACTCAACGGGGGTTGGCGAGCAGTACTTC.

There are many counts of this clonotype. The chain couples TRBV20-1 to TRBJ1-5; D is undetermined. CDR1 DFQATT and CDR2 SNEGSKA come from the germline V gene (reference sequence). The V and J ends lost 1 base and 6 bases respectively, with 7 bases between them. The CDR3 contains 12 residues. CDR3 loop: CSARGGGQPQHF. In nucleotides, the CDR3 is TGCAGTGCTAGAGGAGGAGGTCAGCCCCAGCATTTT.

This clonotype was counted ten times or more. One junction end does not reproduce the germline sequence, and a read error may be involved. This CDR3 is CVSSSTGRADTEAFF. CDR3 DNA: TGTGTCAGTAGCTCCACAGGGAGGGCGGACACTGAAGCTTTCTTT. The chain has TRBV19 and TRBJ1-1; D perhaps matches TRBD1 (6 bases). This CDR3 is built from 15 residues. Germline V gene data show CDR1 as LNHDA and CDR2 as SQIVND (reference sequence).

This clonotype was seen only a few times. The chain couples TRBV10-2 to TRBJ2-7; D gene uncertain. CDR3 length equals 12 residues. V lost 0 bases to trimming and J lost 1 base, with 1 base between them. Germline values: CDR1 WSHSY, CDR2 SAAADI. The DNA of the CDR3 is TGCGCCAGCAGTGAGTCTTCCTACGAGCAGTACTTC. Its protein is CASSESSYEQYF.

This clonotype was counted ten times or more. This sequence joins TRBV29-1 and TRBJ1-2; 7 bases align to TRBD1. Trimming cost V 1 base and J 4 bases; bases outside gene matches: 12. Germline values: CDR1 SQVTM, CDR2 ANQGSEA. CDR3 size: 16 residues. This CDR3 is CSVEGGNRGHGYGYTF. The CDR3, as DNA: TGCAGCGTTGAAGGGGGAAACAGGGGCCATGGCTATGGCTACACCTTC. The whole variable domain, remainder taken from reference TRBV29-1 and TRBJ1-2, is SAVISQKPSRDICQRGTSLTIQCQVDSQVTMMFWYRQQPGQSLTLIATANQGSEATYESGFVIDKFPISRPNLTFSTLTVSNMSPEDSSIYLCSVEGGNRGHGYGYTFGSGTRLTVV.

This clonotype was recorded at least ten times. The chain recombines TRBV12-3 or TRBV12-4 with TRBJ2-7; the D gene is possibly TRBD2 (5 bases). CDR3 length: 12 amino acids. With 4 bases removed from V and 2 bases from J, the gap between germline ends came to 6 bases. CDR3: CASSSRAYEQYF. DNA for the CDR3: TGTGCCAGCAGTTCGAGGGCCTACGAGCAGTACTTC.

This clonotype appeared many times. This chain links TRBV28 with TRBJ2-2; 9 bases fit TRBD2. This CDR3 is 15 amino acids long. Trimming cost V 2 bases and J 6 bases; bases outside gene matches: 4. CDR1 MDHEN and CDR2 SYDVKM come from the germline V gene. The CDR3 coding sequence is TGTGCCAGCAGTTTAATGCTAGCGGGATCCGGGGAGCTGTTTTTT. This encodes CASSLMLAGSGELFF. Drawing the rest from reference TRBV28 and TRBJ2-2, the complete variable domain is DVKVTQSSRYLVKRTGEKVFLECVQDMDHENMFWYRQDPGLGLRLIYFSYDVKMKEKGDIPEGYSVSREKKERFSLILESASTNQTSMYLCASSLMLAGSGELFFGEGSRLTVL.

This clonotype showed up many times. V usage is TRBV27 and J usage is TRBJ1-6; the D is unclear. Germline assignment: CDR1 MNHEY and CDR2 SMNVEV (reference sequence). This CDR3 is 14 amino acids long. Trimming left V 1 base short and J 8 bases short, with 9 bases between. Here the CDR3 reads CASSLFAGDSPLHF. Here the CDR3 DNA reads TGTGCCAGCAGTTTATTCGCCGGGGATTCACCCCTCCACTTT.

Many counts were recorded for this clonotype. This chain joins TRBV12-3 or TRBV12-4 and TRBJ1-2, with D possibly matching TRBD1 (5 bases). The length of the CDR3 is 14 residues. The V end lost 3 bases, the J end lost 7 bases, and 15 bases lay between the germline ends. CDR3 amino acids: CASSLIRDASGYTF. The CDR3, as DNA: TGTGCCAGCAGTTTGATCAGGGATGCTAGTGGCTACACCTTC.

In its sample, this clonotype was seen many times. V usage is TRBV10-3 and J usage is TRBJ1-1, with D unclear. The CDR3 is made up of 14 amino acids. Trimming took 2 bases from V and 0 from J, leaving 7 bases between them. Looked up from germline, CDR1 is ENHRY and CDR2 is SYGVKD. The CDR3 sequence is CAISEGSMNTEAFF. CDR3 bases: TGTGCCATCAGTGAGGGCAGCATGAACACTGAAGCTTTCTTT.

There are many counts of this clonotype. CDR3 nucleotides: TGTGCCAGCAGTCACGGACCGAACACTGAAGCTTTCTTT. It translates to CASSHGPNTEAFF. The chain joins TRBV27 to TRBJ1-1; D remains unclear. This CDR3 has 13 amino acids. V was trimmed by 5 bases and J by 1 base, leaving 8 bases between them. The V gene's germline CDR1 is MNHEY and CDR2 SMNVEV (reference sequence).

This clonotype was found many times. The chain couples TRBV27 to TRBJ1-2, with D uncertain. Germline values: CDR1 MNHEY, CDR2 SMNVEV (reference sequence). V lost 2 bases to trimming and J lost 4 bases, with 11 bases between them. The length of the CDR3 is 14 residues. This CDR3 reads CASSLGAWSYGYTF. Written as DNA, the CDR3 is TGTGCCAGCAGTTTAGGAGCGTGGAGCTATGGCTACACCTTC.

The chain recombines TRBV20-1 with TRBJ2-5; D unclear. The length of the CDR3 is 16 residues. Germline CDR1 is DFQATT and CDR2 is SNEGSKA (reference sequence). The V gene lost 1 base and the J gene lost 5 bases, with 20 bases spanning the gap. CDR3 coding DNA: TGCAGTGCTAGAGCGTACCAGTGGGGTACCCGGGAGACCCAGTACTTC. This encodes CSARAYQWGTRETQYF.

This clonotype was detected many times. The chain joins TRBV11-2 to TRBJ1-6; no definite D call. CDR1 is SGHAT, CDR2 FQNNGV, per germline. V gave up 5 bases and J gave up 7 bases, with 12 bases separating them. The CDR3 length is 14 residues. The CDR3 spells CASSRPWRNSPLHF. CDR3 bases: TGTGCCAGCAGCCGGCCATGGAGGAATTCACCCCTCCACTTT.

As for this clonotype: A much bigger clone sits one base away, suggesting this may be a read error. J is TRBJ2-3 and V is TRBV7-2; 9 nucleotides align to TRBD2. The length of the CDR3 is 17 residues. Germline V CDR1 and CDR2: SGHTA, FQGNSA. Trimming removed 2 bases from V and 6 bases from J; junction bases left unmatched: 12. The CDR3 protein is CASSLPLAGRPADTQYF. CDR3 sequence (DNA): TGTGCCAGCAGCTTACCCCTAGCGGGGAGGCCTGCGGATACGCAGTATTTT.

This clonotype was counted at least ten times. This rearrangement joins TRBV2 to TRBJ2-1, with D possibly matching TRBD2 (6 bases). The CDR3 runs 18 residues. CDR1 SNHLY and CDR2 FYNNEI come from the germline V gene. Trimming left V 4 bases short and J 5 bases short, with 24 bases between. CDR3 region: CASSVNFHGGKNDNEQFF. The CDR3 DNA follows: TGTGCCAGCAGTGTCAATTTTCACGGGGGTAAGAATGACAATGAGCAGTTCTTC.